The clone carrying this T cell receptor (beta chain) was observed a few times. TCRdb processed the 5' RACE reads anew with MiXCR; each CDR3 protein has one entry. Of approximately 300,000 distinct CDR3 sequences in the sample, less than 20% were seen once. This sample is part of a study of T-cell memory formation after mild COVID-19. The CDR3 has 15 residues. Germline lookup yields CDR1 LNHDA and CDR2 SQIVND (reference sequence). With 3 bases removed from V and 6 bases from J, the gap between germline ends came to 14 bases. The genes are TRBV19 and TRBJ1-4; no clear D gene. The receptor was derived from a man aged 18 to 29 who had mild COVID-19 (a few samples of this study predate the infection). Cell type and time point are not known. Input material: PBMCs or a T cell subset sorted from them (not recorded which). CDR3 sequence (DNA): TGTGCCAGTAGTATCCACATCCGTGGGGATGAAAAACTGTTTTTT. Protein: CASSIHIRGDEKLFF.